This entry lists 14 T cell receptor beta chains sequenced from one sample in a study of cytomegalovirus exposure and HLA in healthy donors. It was with 60 Vbeta and 13 Jbeta primers that the PCR ran. Sequencing was performed with immunoSEQ multiplex PCR; in TCRdb, only in-frame clones are kept and a portion is missing. The sample holds more than 200,000 clones, about 85% seen once. The sequenced material came from PBMCs. Receptor source: a human donor in good health.

V gene TRBV21-1 combines with J gene TRBJ2-2; the table assigns TRBD2, which was not confirmed against the DNA. TRBV21-1 is given as a pseudogene. This CDR3 has 13 amino acids. The CDR3, as DNA: TGTGCCAGCAGCACCGGTGTCACCGGGGAGCTGTTTTTT. Its protein product is CASSTGVTGELFF.

This clone was found once. This chain links TRBV11-2 with TRBJ2-7; 14 bases align to TRBD2. The CDR3 is 14 residues long. Germline CDR1 SGHAT, CDR2 FQNNGV. With V trimmed by 5 bases and J by 6 bases, 3 bases remained unmatched. The CDR3 loop is CASSKGLAGVEQYF. The CDR3 bases are TGTGCCAGCAGCAAGGGACTAGCGGGAGTCGAGCAGTACTTC.

A note on this clone: Sequence at one end of the junction differs from germline and may be a read error. The V call is TRBV7-9, the J call TRBJ1-1, with 7 bases aligning to TRBD1. Looked up from germline, CDR1 is SEHNR and CDR2 is FQNEAQ (reference sequence). CDR3 length: 15 residues. The DNA for the CDR3 is TGTTCCAGCAGTTCCCCCGGGACAGCGAACACTGAAGCTTTCTTT. As protein: CSSSSPGTANTEAFF.

The chain recombines TRBV6-5 with TRBJ1-4, with TRBD1 identical over 7 bases. Unmatched junction bases numbered 11, after V lost 6 bases and J lost 7 bases. Germline-derived CDR1 and CDR2 are MNHEY and SVGAGI. The CDR3 is made up of 15 amino acids. The CDR3 region is CASRENRGRGEKLFF. In nucleotides, the CDR3 is TGTGCCAGCAGAGAGAACAGGGGTAGGGGTGAAAAACTGTTTTTT.

The rearrangement uses TRBV10-3 and TRBJ2-5, with D unresolved. The CDR3 covers 12 residues. Trimming pared 0 bases from V and 11 bases from J, leaving 10 bases between. Germline V gives CDR1 ENHRY, CDR2 SYGVKD. DNA for the CDR3: TGTGCCATCAGTGAGTCTGAGGAAGAGCAGTACTTC. Translation: CAISESEEEQYF.

The chain carries TRBV4-1 and TRBJ1-4, with 9 positions matching TRBD1. The CDR3 runs 17 residues. V trimming: 7 bases; J trimming: 0 bases; junction bases outside the gene matches: 9. Germline V CDR1 and CDR2: MGHRA, YSYEKL. The CDR3 is CASKPGQGFPTNEKLFF. CDR3 nucleotide sequence: TGCGCCAGCAAGCCGGGACAGGGCTTCCCAACTAATGAAAAACTGTTTTTT.

The rearrangement joins TRBV30 to TRBJ2-5; 12 nucleotides line up with TRBD2. This CDR3 is 16 amino acids long. V was clipped by 2 bases and J by 6 bases; unmatched bases: 10. Per the germline V gene, CDR1 is GTSNPN and CDR2 is SVGIG (reference sequence). The CDR3, as DNA: TGTGCCTGGAGTAGGCTAGCGGGAGGGCCCTCCAAGACCCAGTACTTC. This translates into CAWSRLAGGPSKTQYF. The full variable domain, in which reference TRBV30 and TRBJ2-5 provide the parts outside the CDR3, is SQTIHQWPATLVQPVGSPLSLECTVEGTSNPNLYWYRQAAGRGLQLLFYSVGIGQISSEVPQNLSASRPQDRQFILSSKKLLLSDSGFYLCAWSRLAGGPSKTQYFGPGTRLLVL.

The chain has TRBV28 and TRBJ2-3, with 9 bases identical to TRBD1. The CDR3 extends over 16 amino acids. Germline CDR1 reads MDHEN; CDR2 reads SYDVKM. The junction had 7 bases not matched to a gene; V was cut back by 2 bases and J by 4 bases. CDR3 in amino acids: CASSLRQGGYADTQYF. CDR3 sequence (DNA): TGTGCCAGCAGTTTAAGACAGGGGGGTTATGCAGATACGCAGTATTTT. The full variable domain, its missing parts supplied by reference TRBV28 and TRBJ2-3, is DVKVTQSSRYLVKRTGEKVFLECVQDMDHENMFWYRQDPGLGLRLIYFSYDVKMKEKGDIPEGYSVSREKKERFSLILESASTNQTSMYLCASSLRQGGYADTQYFGPGTRLTVL.

This rearrangement joins TRBV7-3 to TRBJ2-1; TRBD2 is a possible D gene (5 bases). The V gene lost 4 bases and the J gene lost 5 bases, with 6 bases spanning the gap. CDR3 length equals 12 residues. The germline CDR1 and CDR2 sequences are SGHTA and FQGTGA. As DNA, the CDR3 is TGTGCCAGCAGCTCAGCGGACAATGAGCAGTTCTTC. Amino acid sequence: CASSSADNEQFF.

This clone was picked up a small number of times. The chain joins TRBV5-1 to TRBJ1-1; D is ambiguous. Germline CDR1 and CDR2: SGHRS and YFSETQ. The CDR3 covers 14 residues. V gave up 0 bases and J gave up 1 base, with 7 bases separating them. The CDR3 nucleotides are TGCGCCAGCAGCTTGGATGTCAGGAACACTGAAGCTTTCTTT. Amino acids: CASSLDVRNTEAFF.

V usage is TRBV13 and J usage is TRBJ2-1; D call uncertain. The CDR3 length is 14 residues. The germline V gene has CDR1 PRHDT and CDR2 FYEKMQ (reference sequence). Trimming pared 4 bases from V and 4 bases from J, leaving 11 bases between. CDR3 residues: CASSSTRSYNEQFF. CDR3 nucleotides: TGTGCCAGCAGCTCGACGCGGAGTTACAATGAGCAGTTCTTC. Full variable domain (remainder filled in from reference TRBV13 and TRBJ2-1): AAGVIQSPRHLIKEKRETATLKCYPIPRHDTVYWYQQGPGQDPQFLISFYEKMQSDKGSIPDRFSAQQFSDYHSELNMSSLELGDSALYFCASSSTRSYNEQFFGPGTRLTVL.

The chain recombines TRBV5-8 with TRBJ2-3; D is possibly TRBD2 (5 bases). Germline CDR1 is SGHTS and CDR2 is YDEGEE. CDR3 length: 15 amino acids. The V end lost 0 bases, the J end lost 0 bases, and 8 bases lay between the germline ends. This CDR3 is CASSLGRTSTDTQYF. The CDR3 region has the DNA TGTGCCAGCAGCTTGGGACGGACTAGCACAGATACGCAGTATTTT.

This chain connects TRBV25-1 to TRBJ1-4; D gene unclear. In germline, CDR1 is MGHDK, CDR2 SYGVNS. Deletions cut 3 bases from V and 2 bases from J, with 7 bases between. This CDR3 has 14 residues. CDR3 amino acids: CASSDRPTNEKLFF. The DNA for the CDR3 is TGTGCCAGCAGTGACAGGCCCACTAATGAAAAACTGTTTTTT. Full variable domain (missing parts from reference TRBV25-1 and TRBJ1-4): EADIYQTPRYLVIGTGKKITLECSQTMGHDKMYWYQQDPGMELHLIHYSYGVNSTEKGDLSSESTVSRIRTEHFPLTLESARPSHTSQYLCASSDRPTNEKLFFGSGTQLSVL.

The gene calls are TRBV6-6 and TRBJ2-2, with 13 bases aligning to TRBD2. Germline V lookup: CDR1 MNHNY, CDR2 SVGAGI (reference sequence). There are 15 residues in the CDR3. After removal of 6 bases from V and 7 bases from J, the junction contained 5 bases not matched to a gene. The CDR3 loop is CASRRLAGGVGELFF. CDR3 DNA: TGTGCCAGCAGGCGACTAGCGGGAGGCGTCGGGGAGCTGTTTTTT.